This TCR beta chain was documented in a study of blood T cell repertoires in COVID-19. Study at large: PBMCs, B-cell-depleted T cells, or T cells provided the cDNA or gDNA that made up the material.

Authors' processing steps: Using reference gene primer amplification, nucleated cell counts were estimated. This table comes from immunoSEQ multiplex PCR, and its TCRdb copy is limited to in-frame clones, with some not included. The V and J calls and clone size come from that table; D and trimming were worked out from the DNA. Seen here are about 160,000 clones, 79% observed once, and the top ten hold around 8.1%. Enrolled during active infection, Seattle patients were then followed longitudinally. The CDR3 length is 17 residues. The junction had 8 bases not matched to a gene; V was cut back by 3 bases and J by 4 bases. Germline V gene sequence: CDR1 LGHDT, CDR2 YNNKEL (reference sequence).

The receptor's source is a woman aged 55-70 years with COVID-19, enrolled during active disease. Specimen: peripheral blood. The chain is built from TRBV3-1 (or the pseudogene TRBV3-2) and TRBJ2-2, with TRBD2 matching 10 bases. As DNA, the CDR3 is TGTGCCAGCAGCCAGGGACCTAGCGGGAGCCCCACCGGGGAGCTGTTTTTT. Amino acid sequence: CASSQGPSGSPTGELFF.